Presented here are 27 T cell receptor beta chains from one specimen sequenced in a study of blood T cell repertoires in COVID-19. Sequencing was performed with immunoSEQ multiplex PCR; in TCRdb, only in-frame clones are kept and a portion is missing. The sample contains a few hundred thousand clones, approximately 92% of which appear only once. The material sequenced was PBMCs or T cells enriched from blood (not recorded which). The receptors here all came from a man aged 30 to 39 who had recovered from COVID-19.

V usage is TRBV7-9 and J usage is TRBJ2-1; the D gene is possibly TRBD1 (5 bases). Germline assignment: CDR1 SEHNR and CDR2 FQNEAQ (reference sequence). V was trimmed by 9 bases and J by 3 bases, leaving 15 bases between them. This CDR3 has 14 amino acids. The DNA of the CDR3 is TGTGCCAGTTCGTCCGGGCAGGGCTACAATGAGCAGTTCTTC. This sequence encodes CASSSGQGYNEQFF. Full variable domain (rest looked up from reference TRBV7-9 and TRBJ2-1): DTGVSQNPRHKITKRGQNVTFRCDPISEHNRLYWYRQTLGQGPEFLTYFQNEAQLEKSRLLSDRFSAERPKGSFSTLEIQRTEQGDSAMYLCASSSGQGYNEQFFGPGTRLTVL.

The chain links TRBV27 to TRBJ2-7; D gene ambiguous. The CDR3 is 14 amino acids. V was cut by 6 bases and J by 0 bases, with 12 bases left in between. The germline CDR1 and CDR2 sequences are MNHEY and SMNVEV (reference sequence). CDR3 nucleotides: TGTGCCAGCAGCCTCAGACTGGGCTCCTACGAGCAGTACTTC. Encoded protein: CASSLRLGSYEQYF.

V is TRBV30 and J is TRBJ2-5; TRBD2 aligns across 11 bases. Germline V CDR1 and CDR2: GTSNPN, SVGIG (reference sequence). The CDR3 runs to 13 residues. Losses at the gene ends were 8 bases for V and 7 bases for J; bases not matched to a gene: 9. As DNA, the CDR3 is TGTGCCCTGGGACTAGCGGCAGTGGGGACCCAGTACTTC. Translating gives CALGLAAVGTQYF.

The rearrangement uses TRBV19 and TRBJ2-1, with 14 bases that match TRBD2. Germline loops: CDR1 LNHDA, CDR2 SQIVND (reference sequence). The V segment lost 10 bases and the J segment 7 bases; nucleotides outside the gene matches: 6. The CDR3 covers 14 residues. CDR3: CATRGTSGRNEQFF. In DNA, the CDR3 is TGTGCCACCCGCGGGACTAGCGGGAGAAATGAGCAGTTCTTC.

The chain is built from TRBV11-2 and TRBJ2-1; 8 positions agree with TRBD2. The junction had 5 bases not matched to a gene; V was cut back by 0 bases and J by 1 base. Looked up from germline, CDR1 is SGHAT and CDR2 is FQNNGV. CDR3 length: 17 residues. CDR3: CASSLDGLAVSYNEQFF. Here the CDR3 DNA reads TGTGCCAGCAGCTTAGACGGACTAGCCGTATCCTACAATGAGCAGTTCTTC.

This rearrangement joins TRBV12-3 or TRBV12-4 to TRBJ1-4; TRBD1 is a possible D gene (6 bases). V lost 7 bases and J 3 bases, leaving 9 bases between the germline ends. The CDR3 extends over 13 amino acids. CDR3 protein: CASTQGANEKLFF. The CDR3 DNA reads as TGTGCCAGCACACAGGGCGCTAATGAAAAACTGTTTTTT.

The chain recombines TRBV18 with TRBJ1-3; D is unclear. The V gene lost 1 base and the J gene lost 1 base, with 11 bases spanning the gap. Germline V CDR1 and CDR2: KGHSH, LQKENI. The CDR3 consists of 16 residues. The CDR3 DNA is TGTGCCAGCTCACCACTTACGGGAGGATCTGGAAACACCATATATTTT. Translation gives CASSPLTGGSGNTIYF.

The chain links TRBV7-9 to TRBJ2-1; unclear D gene. Germline assignment: CDR1 SEHNR and CDR2 FQNEAQ (reference sequence). The CDR3 has 14 amino acids. The V end lost 1 base, the J end lost 6 bases, and 10 bases lay between the germline ends. The CDR3 DNA is TGTGCCAGCAGCTTAGACTTTCGGAGCAATGAGCAGTTCTTC. It yields the protein CASSLDFRSNEQFF.

The V and J genes are TRBV13 and TRBJ2-7, with 16 bases matching TRBD2. The germline CDR1 and CDR2 sequences are PRHDT and FYEKMQ (reference sequence). The CDR3 length is 16 residues. V was clipped by 5 bases and J by 4 bases; unmatched bases: 5. CDR3 loop: CASSLGLAGGLYEQYF. DNA of the CDR3: TGTGCCAGCAGCCTGGGACTAGCGGGAGGGCTTTACGAGCAGTACTTC.

The rearrangement joins TRBV25-1 to TRBJ1-1; D remains ambiguous. The germline CDR1 and CDR2 sequences are MGHDK and SYGVNS. The CDR3 is made up of 11 amino acids. V was trimmed by 7 bases and J by 11 bases, leaving 14 bases between them. The CDR3 nucleotides read TGTGCCAGCATCGGTTGGGAGGCCGCTTTCTTT. Amino acid sequence: CASIGWEAAFF.

The V and J genes are TRBV6-5 and TRBJ1-1; perhaps TRBD1 as D (5 bases). Trimming removed 5 bases at V and 1 base at J, with 8 bases between. This CDR3 has 13 residues. Germline CDR1 is MNHEY and CDR2 is SVGAGI. The CDR3 region has the DNA TGTGCCAGCAGTCTTACAGGGAACACTGAAGCTTTCTTT. Translating it yields CASSLTGNTEAFF.

V gene TRBV30 combines with J gene TRBJ1-1; D might be TRBD1 (5 bases). Trimming left V 0 bases short and J 9 bases short, with 8 bases between. This CDR3 is built from 11 residues. Germline V CDR1 and CDR2: GTSNPN, SVGIG (reference sequence). CDR3 coding DNA: TGTGCCTGGAGTGTAGGGGTACAAGCTTTCTTT. It specifies CAWSVGVQAFF.

This rearrangement joins TRBV5-4 to TRBJ2-7; no clear D gene. Between the trimmed V and J ends, which lost 3 bases and 3 bases, there was a span of 7 bases. CDR1 is SGHNT, CDR2 YYREEE, per germline (reference sequence). The CDR3 totals 12 residues. In nucleotides, the CDR3 is TGTGCCAGCAGCTCGGGTCTCTACGAGCAGTACTTC. Its protein is CASSSGLYEQYF.

The chain employs TRBV24-1 and TRBJ1-1; possible D gene TRBD1, 5 bases. This CDR3 comprises 14 residues. Looked up from germline, CDR1 is KGHDR and CDR2 is SFDVKD. Trimming pared 6 bases from V and 4 bases from J, leaving 14 bases between. The CDR3: CATSLGAGSTEAFF. CDR3 sequence (DNA): TGTGCCACCAGTCTAGGGGCAGGTAGCACTGAAGCTTTCTTT.

This chain connects TRBV6-5 to TRBJ2-6; D may be TRBD2 (6 bases). CDR3 size: 15 residues. Germline V gives CDR1 MNHEY, CDR2 SVGAGI. V shed 6 bases and J shed 4 bases, with 13 bases lying between them. CDR3 bases: TGTGCCAGCAGCTTACAGCGGGTCGGGGCCAACGTCCTGACTTTC. As protein: CASSLQRVGANVLTF.

The chain is built from TRBV5-1 and TRBJ1-4, with D uncertain. The CDR3 runs to 14 residues. Germline V lookup: CDR1 SGHRS, CDR2 YFSETQ. Between the trimmed V and J ends, which lost 1 base and 8 bases, there was a span of 12 bases. The CDR3 nucleotides are TGCGCCAGCAGCTTGATAGAAATGGGCGAAAAACTGTTTTTT. This encodes CASSLIEMGEKLFF.

This chain uses TRBV4-1 with TRBJ1-5; 11 bases line up with TRBD1. V was pared by 3 bases and J by 7 bases, with 5 bases of the junction left unmatched. The CDR3 runs 15 residues. CDR1 is MGHRA and CDR2 is YSYEKL in the germline V gene. The CDR3 DNA follows: TGCGCCAGCAGCCATGGGACAGGGGGTCGCCAGCCCCAGCATTTT. The encoded protein is CASSHGTGGRQPQHF.

The chain has TRBV28 and TRBJ1-2; TRBD1 matches at 7 bases. CDR1 and CDR2 (germline): MDHEN, SYDVKM. There are 13 residues in the CDR3. Losses at the gene ends were 7 bases for V and 8 bases for J; bases not matched to a gene: 10. The CDR3 reads CASTLGGGRGYTF. The CDR3 region has the DNA TGTGCCAGCACCCTCGGAGGGGGCCGAGGCTACACCTTC.

This chain uses TRBV7-2 with TRBJ2-5, with D possibly being TRBD2 (5 bases). V lost 3 bases and J 1 base, leaving 9 bases between the germline ends. Looked up from germline, CDR1 is SGHTA and CDR2 is FQGNSA. The CDR3 is made up of 14 amino acids. CDR3 loop: CASSFSRGQETQYF. The CDR3 DNA follows: TGTGCCAGCAGCTTTTCCCGGGGCCAAGAGACCCAGTACTTC.

The chain recombines TRBV23-1 with TRBJ2-7; D is perhaps TRBD1 (5 bases). TRBV23-1 carries the ORF label, with uncertain function. V was cut by 2 bases and J by 8 bases, with 25 bases left in between. CDR3 length equals 17 residues. The CDR3 is CASSQIPTAVSETQQYF. Here the CDR3 DNA reads TGCGCCAGCAGTCAAATCCCGACAGCCGTTTCCGAAACGCAGCAGTACTTC.

On this clone: The junction does not match germline at one end; this may be a read error. The chain has TRBV7-7 and TRBJ2-1; possible D gene TRBD2, 6 bases. This CDR3 is built from 14 residues. The germline V gene encodes CDR1 SSHAT and CDR2 FNYEAQ (reference sequence). The CDR3 region is CASSRGGRMNEQFF. The DNA for the CDR3 is TGTGCTAGCAGCCGTGGAGGGAGGATGAATGAGCAGTTCTTC.

Comments on this clone: Other nucleotide sequences in the sample specify the same CDR3. The rearrangement uses TRBV28 and TRBJ1-5, with D perhaps TRBD1 (5 bases). Looked up from germline, CDR1 is MDHEN and CDR2 is SYDVKM. This CDR3 region has 14 residues. V lost 3 bases and J 5 bases, leaving 11 bases between the germline ends. DNA of the CDR3: TGTGCCAGCAGTTTGGGAACAGGTCATCAGCCCCAGCATTTT. This gives the protein CASSLGTGHQPQHF.

The V and J genes are TRBV7-9 and TRBJ2-1; 9 nucleotides align to TRBD2. Germline lookup yields CDR1 SEHNR and CDR2 FQNEAQ (reference sequence). This CDR3 has 18 residues. After removal of 1 base from V and 5 bases from J, the junction contained 12 bases not matched to a gene. The chain's CDR3 is CASSLVLLAGGANNEQFF. CDR3 coding DNA: TGTGCCAGCAGCTTAGTACTCCTGGCGGGAGGGGCGAACAATGAGCAGTTCTTC.

The chain uses TRBV28 and TRBJ1-2, with D hard to call. The CDR3 covers 16 residues. Trimming pared 2 bases from V and 5 bases from J, leaving 18 bases between. CDR1 is MDHEN, CDR2 SYDVKM, per germline. In DNA form, the CDR3 reads TGTGCCAGCAGTTTAGGTGGGAGGGAGTTGTCGTATGGCTACACCTTC. It translates to CASSLGGRELSYGYTF.

V is TRBV5-5 and J is TRBJ2-7; 8 bases are shared with TRBD2. Germline CDR1 is SGHKS and CDR2 is YYEKEE (reference sequence). The CDR3 length is 16 residues. The J segment lost 3 bases and the V segment lost 0 bases, leaving 8 bases of the junction unmatched. The chain's CDR3 is CASSLAGAGVGYEQYF. As DNA, the CDR3 is TGTGCCAGCAGCTTGGCCGGAGCGGGGGTGGGCTACGAGCAGTACTTC.

The J gene is TRBJ1-1, the V gene TRBV5-6, with 7 bases that match TRBD1. V shed 4 bases, J shed 1 base, and the junction held 7 bases outside the gene matches. CDR3 length: 15 residues. Germline values: CDR1 SGHDT, CDR2 YYEEEE. CDR3 sequence reads: CASSKPGQSNTEAFF. The CDR3 nucleotides read TGTGCCAGCAGCAAACCGGGACAGTCGAACACTGAAGCTTTCTTT.

The rearrangement uses TRBV28 and TRBJ1-5, with a tentative D call TRBD1 (5 bases). Germline loops: CDR1 MDHEN, CDR2 SYDVKM. V lost 6 bases to trimming and J lost 9 bases, with 9 bases between them. This CDR3 is built from 11 residues. CDR3 DNA sequence: TGTGCCAGCAGCCTTCAGGGGCCCCAGCATTTT. Its protein is CASSLQGPQHF.